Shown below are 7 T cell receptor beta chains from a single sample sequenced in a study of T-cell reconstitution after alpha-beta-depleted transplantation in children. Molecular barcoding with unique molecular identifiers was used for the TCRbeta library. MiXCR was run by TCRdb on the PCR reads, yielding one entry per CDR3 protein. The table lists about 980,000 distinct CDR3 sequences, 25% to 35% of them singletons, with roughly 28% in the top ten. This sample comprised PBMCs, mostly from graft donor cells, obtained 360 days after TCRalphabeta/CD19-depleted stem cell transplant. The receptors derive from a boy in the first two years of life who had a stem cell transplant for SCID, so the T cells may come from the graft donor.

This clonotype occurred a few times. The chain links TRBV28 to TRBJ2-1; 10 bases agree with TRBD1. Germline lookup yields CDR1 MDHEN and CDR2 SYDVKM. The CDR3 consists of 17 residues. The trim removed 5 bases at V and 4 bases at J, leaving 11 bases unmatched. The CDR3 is CASSPELGQGGYNEQFF. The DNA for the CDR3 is TGTGCCAGCAGTCCAGAACTAGGACAGGGGGGATACAATGAGCAGTTCTTC.

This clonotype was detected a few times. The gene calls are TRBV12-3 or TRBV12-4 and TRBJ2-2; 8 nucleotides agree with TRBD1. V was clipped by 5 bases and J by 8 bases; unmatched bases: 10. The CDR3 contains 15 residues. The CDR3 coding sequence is TGTGCCAGCAGTCGGACAGGGCGTACCACAGGGGAGCTGTTTTTT. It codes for CASSRTGRTTGELFF.

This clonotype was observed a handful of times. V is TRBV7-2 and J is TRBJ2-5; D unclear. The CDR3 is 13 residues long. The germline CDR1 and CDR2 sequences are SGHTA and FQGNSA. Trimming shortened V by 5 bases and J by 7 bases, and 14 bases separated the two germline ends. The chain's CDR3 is CASSPSWLWTQYF. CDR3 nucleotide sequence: TGTGCCAGCAGCCCGAGCTGGTTGTGGACCCAGTACTTC.

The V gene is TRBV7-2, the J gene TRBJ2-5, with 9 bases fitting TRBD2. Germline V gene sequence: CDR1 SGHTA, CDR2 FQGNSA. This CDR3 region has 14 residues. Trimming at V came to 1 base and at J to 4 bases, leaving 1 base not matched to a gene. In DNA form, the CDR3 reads TGTGCCAGCAGCTTAGTGGGACTAGCAGAGACCCAGTACTTC. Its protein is CASSLVGLAETQYF.

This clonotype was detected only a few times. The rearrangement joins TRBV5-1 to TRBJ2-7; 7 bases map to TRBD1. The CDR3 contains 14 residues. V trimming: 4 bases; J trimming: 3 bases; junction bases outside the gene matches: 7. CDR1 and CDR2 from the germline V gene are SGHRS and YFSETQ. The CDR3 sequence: CASSPGQANYEQYF. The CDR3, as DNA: TGCGCCAGCAGCCCCGGACAGGCCAACTACGAGCAGTACTTC.

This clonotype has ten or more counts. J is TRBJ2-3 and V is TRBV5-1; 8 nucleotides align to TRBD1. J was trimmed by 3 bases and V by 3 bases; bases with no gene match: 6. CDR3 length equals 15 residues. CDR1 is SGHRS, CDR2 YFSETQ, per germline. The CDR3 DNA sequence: TGCGCCAGCAGCTCGGACAGGGCATCGACAGATACGCAGTATTTT. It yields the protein CASSSDRASTDTQYF.

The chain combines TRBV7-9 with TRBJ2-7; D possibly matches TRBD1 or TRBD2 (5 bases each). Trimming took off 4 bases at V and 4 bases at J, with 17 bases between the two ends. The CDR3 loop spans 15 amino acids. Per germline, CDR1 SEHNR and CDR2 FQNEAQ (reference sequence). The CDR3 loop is CASSSRGEFPYEQYF. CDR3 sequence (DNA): TGTGCCAGCAGCTCCCGAGGGGAATTCCCTTACGAGCAGTACTTC.